This TCR beta chain originates from a study of identical twins. Points from the study as a whole: Invariant MAIT and iNKT cells could partly confound zero-insertion analyses.

This clonotype was observed a few times. The antigen remains undetermined. Trimming removed 2 bases from V and 0 bases from J, with 7 bases in between. This CDR3 has 15 residues. CDR1 MDHEN and CDR2 SYDVKM come from the germline V gene. All donors were healthy Caucasians. Template switching (which added a universal primer site) was used, and cDNA carried unique molecular identifiers. MiXCR was run by TCRdb on the 5' RACE reads, yielding one entry per CDR3 protein. The sample has about 220,000 distinct CDR3 sequences, around 8% seen once. These data also featured in a second study, about yellow fever vaccine responses in identical twins. This second study notes: Each twin's T cell response to the vaccine was reported to look partly convergent and partly personalized.

Material for sequencing was memory (CD45RO+) T cells sorted from blood. This TCR was sampled from a woman between 18 and 29 years old in good health. The chain carries TRBV28 and TRBJ2-2; no clear D. CDR3: CASSLPRPNTGELFF. CDR3 nucleotide sequence: TGTGCCAGCAGTTTACCTAGACCGAACACCGGGGAGCTGTTTTTT.